This entry describes one T cell receptor beta chain. In the original processing: Reference gene primer amplification in the assay estimated nucleated cell counts. The assay was immunoSEQ multiplex PCR, and TCRdb's table has in-frame clones only and misses some. The D gene and trimming were derived from the DNA, and the V and J assignments and clone size from that table. The sample shows 80,000 or so clones, approximately 85% of them seen only once. Germline V gene lookup returns CDR1 SGHRS and CDR2 YFSETQ. The length of the CDR3 is 16 residues. V lost 4 bases to trimming and J lost 0 bases, with 13 bases between them. This specimen comes from a study of blood T cell repertoires in COVID-19. Study-wide context: Spain, Italy and the United States supplied samples that represented acute and convalescent COVID-19. In each case, the material was cDNA or gDNA derived from T cells, B-cell-depleted T cells, or PBMCs.

Enrolled during active infection, Seattle patients were then followed longitudinally. The receptor was isolated from a man aged 55 to 70 with COVID-19, enrolled during active disease. The chain couples TRBV5-1 to TRBJ1-4; the D is unclear. Sequencing was performed on peripheral blood. The DNA for the CDR3 is TGCGCCAGCAGCCCCGACGGAGTTGCAACTAATGAAAAACTGTTTTTT. It encodes CASSPDGVATNEKLFF.